The present entry profiles one T cell receptor beta chain with its context. This clone was counted a few times. What this receptor recognizes is not known. The input lacks base qualities; no much larger clone sits a single base away. The entire isolated RNA was reverse transcribed using the High Capacity cDNA Reverse Transcription Kit, and thus expressed TCRB transcripts were sequenced. Deep immunoSEQ sequencing was performed on naive, central memory and regulatory T cell samples, with an average of around 3.4 million total reads per sample. Sorted cells were lysed in RLT buffer, and RNA was extracted using DNase-treated RNeasy Micro or Mini kits according to cell number. To prevent cross-contamination, every cell subset was processed on its own, while patient and healthy donor samples were processed together. The immunoSEQ multiplex PCR was used to amplify TCRB sequences from cDNA, yielding 87-bp fragments that span the CDR3 region. The amplicons were sequenced using the Illumina HiSeq platform. In the original analysis: Synthetic template baselines were used to correct PCR bias computationally, reads within Hamming distance 2 were collapsed, and singletons that could not be merged were discarded. Reads were aligned against IMGT to assign V, D and J genes, CDR3 length and insertions or deletions at six rearrangement sites. Within each subset, clonotype counts were normalized to the number of sorted cells before true diversity and Gini coefficients were calculated with the tcR R package. Repertoire sharing was quantified using the overlap coefficient calculated on TCRB nucleotide sequences. As stored in TCRdb, this immuneACCESS dataset retains in-frame rearrangements with V and J assigned. A fraction of the clones does not appear; measured against another copy, unresolved V genes explain less than half of the discrepancy, and the remainder lacks a known reason. V and J calls and clone size are as listed in that table; D and trimming were resolved from the DNA. This sample gives some 350,000 clones in total; roughly a tenth of them show up just once. The ten most abundant clones make up less than 0.65% of the sample.

The data stem from a study of beta chain features in type 1 diabetes listed by TCRdb under 2018. Describing the broader study: Patients and healthy donors did not differ in mean age, gender distribution, total cell number or subset yield. The study compared the TCRB repertoires of sorted circulating CD4+ T cell subsets in recently diagnosed type 1 diabetes patients with those in matched healthy donors. Naive and central memory subsets were obtained from all 30 or so donors, but regulatory and stem cell-like memory subsets were isolated from only 8 patients and roughly 8 healthy donors. A total of 85 million to 140 million sorted cells were examined across all samples, and the number of cells per subset was strongly correlated with RNA yield. The paper as a whole reports these results and caveats: Only small numbers of individuals were included in the HLA sub-analyses, which left unresolved whether HLA type had any influence on TCRB rearrangement. Fewer insertions and more nucleotide deletions at VDJ recombination sites were observed in patients with type 1 diabetes, implying thymic rearrangement abnormalities. Naive, central memory and regulatory TCRB repertoires appeared to be more alike among patients than among healthy donors. Shorter templates might have been favored by PCR, but patient and control samples were amplified and corrected together, so both groups would have been affected equally by any skew. Because cDNA rather than genomic DNA was sequenced, highly expressing activated cells could have been over-represented, although no difference in activation and CD3 levels was found between groups. In all four CD4+ subsets, TCRB CDR3 length was moderately but significantly shorter in type 1 diabetes patients.

Spanning cysteine to phenylalanine, the CDR3 consists of 16 amino acids. Solely the CDR3 DNA is kept, with 48 bases framed from the first base. A single peripheral blood draw of approximately 100 mL on average was collected from each donor into heparinised tubes. Naive, central memory, regulatory and stem cell-like memory CD4+ T cells were sorted on a BD FACSAria II using a panel including CD45RO, CCR7, CD25, CD127, CD95 and CD27. Every sorted population had a purity above 95%. PBMCs were isolated immediately by Lymphoprep density gradient centrifugation and stained directly without culture. So that batch effects would be minimized, each experiment stained and sorted samples in pairs, pairing one healthy donor with one patient.

This TCR was recovered from a young man with type 1 diabetes. Sequenced material: central memory CD4+ T cells from blood. The V and J segments used are TRBV21-1 and TRBJ2-3. TRBV21-1 is deemed a pseudogene. The DNA sequence is given as TGTGCCAGCACCTGTGACCTACCACCCCGGCTTGGGGCGCAGTATTTT. It is translated as CASTCDLPPRLGAQYF.